This is a list of T cell receptor beta chains from one sample in a study of blood T cell repertoires in COVID-19. Only in-frame clones appear in the TCRdb table, and some are missing; sequencing was by immunoSEQ multiplex PCR. This table holds about 210,000 clones, approximately 84% found once. Sequences were obtained from peripheral blood. Every receptor here comes from a woman aged 50 to 60 with active or convalescent COVID-19. Both conserved end residues are part of each CDR3. The order of the fields is clone size, V gene, CDR3 length, J gene, D gene, CDR3 DNA, CDR3 protein. The D gene is left open where the match is weak. Not every row has a clone size; where given, it reads once, few, many or a size class.

clone size: -
V gene: TRBV3-1/TRBV3-2
CDR3 length: 16
J gene: TRBJ2-5
D gene: -
CDR3 DNA: TGTGCCAGCAGCCTCCGCCAGGGTAGGATTCGGGAGACCCAGTACTTC
CDR3 protein: CASSLRQGRIRETQYF

clone size: -
V gene: TRBV7-9
CDR3 length: 13
J gene: TRBJ1-2
D gene: TRBD1
CDR3 DNA: TGTGCCAGCAGCTTACGAGACAGGGGTGGCTACACCTTC
CDR3 protein: CASSLRDRGGYTF

clone size: -
V gene: TRBV5-1
CDR3 length: 15
J gene: TRBJ2-1
D gene: TRBD2
CDR3 DNA: TGCGCCAGCAGCGCCGCTAGCGGGTGGTACAATGAGCAGTTCTTC
CDR3 protein: CASSAASGWYNEQFF

clone size: -
V gene: TRBV24-1
CDR3 length: 16
J gene: TRBJ2-3
D gene: TRBD2
CDR3 DNA: TGTGCCACCAGTGTGTGGTCTAGCGGGAAGACAGATACGCAGTATTTT
CDR3 protein: CATSVWSSGKTDTQYF

clone size: -
V gene: TRBV24-1
CDR3 length: 14
J gene: TRBJ2-1
D gene: TRBD1
CDR3 DNA: TGTGCCACCAGTGACGCGGGCAGGGGGAATGAGCAGTTCTTC
CDR3 protein: CATSDAGRGNEQFF

clone size: -
V gene: TRBV12-3/TRBV12-4
CDR3 length: 13
J gene: TRBJ2-5
D gene: -
CDR3 DNA: TGTGCCAGCAGTTTTGTTAGCGGAGAGACCCAGTACTTC
CDR3 protein: CASSFVSGETQYF

clone size: -
V gene: TRBV15
CDR3 length: 13
J gene: TRBJ1-1
D gene: -
CDR3 DNA: TGTGCCACCAGCACAGGGGCTAGCACTGAAGCTTTCTTT
CDR3 protein: CATSTGASTEAFF

clone size: -
V gene: TRBV10-1
CDR3 length: 14
J gene: TRBJ1-1
D gene: -
CDR3 DNA: TGCGCCAGCAGATGGACTATTGGGGACACTGAAGCTTTCTTT
CDR3 protein: CASRWTIGDTEAFF

clone size: -
V gene: TRBV12-5
CDR3 length: 16
J gene: TRBJ2-2
D gene: TRBD1
CDR3 DNA: TGTGCTAGTGGTTTGGTACTGGGGCAGGGGGCCGGGGAGCTGTTTTTT
CDR3 protein: CASGLVLGQGAGELFF

clone size: -
V gene: TRBV7-9
CDR3 length: 15
J gene: TRBJ2-7
D gene: -
CDR3 DNA: TGTGCCAGCAGCTTAGCGGGGAGCGGATCGGGCGAGCAGTACTTC
CDR3 protein: CASSLAGSGSGEQYF

clone size: -
V gene: TRBV29-1
CDR3 length: 14
J gene: TRBJ2-1
D gene: -
CDR3 DNA: TGCAGCGTTGAAACCCAGGGCACAGGCAATGAGCAGTTCTTC
CDR3 protein: CSVETQGTGNEQFF

clone size: -
V gene: TRBV19
CDR3 length: 17
J gene: TRBJ2-3
D gene: TRBD2
CDR3 DNA: TGTGCCAGTAGTATTGAGTCGGGACTAGCGTTTACAGATACGCAGTATTTT
CDR3 protein: CASSIESGLAFTDTQYF

clone size: -
V gene: TRBV4-2
CDR3 length: 13
J gene: TRBJ1-2
D gene: -
CDR3 DNA: TGTGCCAGCCGGCGGGACGGTAACTATGGCTACACCTTC
CDR3 protein: CASRRDGNYGYTF

clone size: many
V gene: TRBV2
CDR3 length: 16
J gene: TRBJ2-3
D gene: -
CDR3 DNA: TGTGCCAGCAGTGCCACTCCTGGAGGGGCCACAGATACGCAGTATTTT
CDR3 protein: CASSATPGGATDTQYF

clone size: -
V gene: TRBV30
CDR3 length: 14
J gene: TRBJ2-1
D gene: TRBD2
CDR3 DNA: TGTGCCTGGAGCCAGGGGCTAGCGGGAGGGCCGAAGTTCTTC
CDR3 protein: CAWSQGLAGGPKFF

clone size: -
V gene: TRBV5-1
CDR3 length: 13
J gene: TRBJ1-1
D gene: -
CDR3 DNA: TGCGCCAGCAGCTTGGCCATCGGGGGGGAAGCTTTCTTT
CDR3 protein: CASSLAIGGEAFF

clone size: -
V gene: TRBV7-7
CDR3 length: 15
J gene: TRBJ2-1
D gene: -
CDR3 DNA: TGTGCCAGCAGCTTAGGAGCGGGCAGAAGTAATGAGCAGTTCTTC
CDR3 protein: CASSLGAGRSNEQFF

clone size: -
V gene: TRBV28
CDR3 length: 14
J gene: TRBJ2-3
D gene: -
CDR3 DNA: TGTGCCAGCCGAAGGGGGGGGAGCACAGATACGCAGTATTTT
CDR3 protein: CASRRGGSTDTQYF

clone size: once
V gene: TRBV7-2
CDR3 length: 13
J gene: TRBJ2-3
D gene: -
CDR3 DNA: TGTGCCAGCAGCAGCCCGAGGATATTACTGCAGTATTTT
CDR3 protein: CASSSPRILLQYF

clone size: -
V gene: TRBV19
CDR3 length: 17
J gene: TRBJ2-2
D gene: TRBD1
CDR3 DNA: TGTGCCAGTAGTGACCTCCTGGGGACAGGGGGTACCGGGGAGCTGTTTTTT
CDR3 protein: CASSDLLGTGGTGELFF

clone size: -
V gene: TRBV4-1
CDR3 length: 15
J gene: TRBJ2-3
D gene: TRBD2
CDR3 DNA: TGCGCCAGCAGCCTACTAGCGGGAGGGGCAGATACGCAGTATTTT
CDR3 protein: CASSLLAGGADTQYF

clone size: -
V gene: TRBV28
CDR3 length: 17
J gene: TRBJ1-1
D gene: TRBD1
CDR3 DNA: TGTGCCAGCAGTTCAATCCTCCGGGACAGCAAGAACACTGAAGCTTTCTTT
CDR3 protein: CASSSILRDSKNTEAFF

clone size: -
V gene: TRBV11-2
CDR3 length: 14
J gene: TRBJ2-1
D gene: TRBD2
CDR3 DNA: TGTGCCAGCAGATCCGGGACTACGAGGAATGAGCAGTTCTTC
CDR3 protein: CASRSGTTRNEQFF

clone size: -
V gene: TRBV3-1/TRBV3-2
CDR3 length: 16
J gene: TRBJ1-2
D gene: -
CDR3 DNA: TGTGCCAGCAGCCAAGGGATTTCTGGCGCGGGCTATGGCTACACCTTC
CDR3 protein: CASSQGISGAGYGYTF

clone size: -
V gene: TRBV9
CDR3 length: 16
J gene: TRBJ2-2
D gene: -
CDR3 DNA: TGTGCCAGCAGCGGCCGATACACGCTGAACACCGGGGAGCTGTTTTTT
CDR3 protein: CASSGRYTLNTGELFF

clone size: -
V gene: TRBV6-5
CDR3 length: 15
J gene: TRBJ2-7
D gene: TRBD2
CDR3 DNA: TGTGCCAGCAACCAAGCGGGAGGCCTTTCCTACGAGCAGTACTTC
CDR3 protein: CASNQAGGLSYEQYF

clone size: -
V gene: TRBV12-3/TRBV12-4
CDR3 length: 12
J gene: TRBJ1-5
D gene: -
CDR3 DNA: TGTGCCAGCAGTTTAAGACCCGAGGCCCAGCATTTT
CDR3 protein: CASSLRPEAQHF

clone size: -
V gene: TRBV5-1
CDR3 length: 14
J gene: TRBJ1-1
D gene: -
CDR3 DNA: TGCGCCAGCAGCTTGGATGCAGGCGACACTGAAGCTTTCTTT
CDR3 protein: CASSLDAGDTEAFF

clone size: -
V gene: TRBV5-5
CDR3 length: 16
J gene: TRBJ1-3
D gene: TRBD1
CDR3 DNA: TGTGCCAGCAGCCAGGCCGGGACAGTCTCTGGAAACACCATATATTTT
CDR3 protein: CASSQAGTVSGNTIYF

clone size: -
V gene: TRBV6-2/TRBV6-3
CDR3 length: 13
J gene: TRBJ1-1
D gene: -
CDR3 DNA: TGTGCCAGCAGTCGACAGGAGAACACTGAAGCTTTCTTT
CDR3 protein: CASSRQENTEAFF

clone size: -
V gene: TRBV3-1/TRBV3-2
CDR3 length: 15
J gene: TRBJ2-6
D gene: TRBD2
CDR3 DNA: TGTGCCAGCGGTCGCGGGGGAACCGGGGCCAACGTCCTGACTTTC
CDR3 protein: CASGRGGTGANVLTF

clone size: once
V gene: TRBV6-5
CDR3 length: 13
J gene: TRBJ1-5
D gene: -
CDR3 DNA: TGTGCCAGCAGTCCGAGGAGCAATCAGCCCCAGCATTTT
CDR3 protein: CASSPRSNQPQHF

clone size: -
V gene: TRBV28
CDR3 length: 12
J gene: TRBJ2-1
D gene: -
CDR3 DNA: TGTGCCAGCAGGACGCGAAGGGGGGAGCAGTTCTTC
CDR3 protein: CASRTRRGEQFF

clone size: -
V gene: TRBV7-6
CDR3 length: 16
J gene: TRBJ2-5
D gene: TRBD2
CDR3 DNA: TGTGCCAGCAGCCCCCGTCTTCCTAGCGGGGGAGAGACCCAGTACTTC
CDR3 protein: CASSPRLPSGGETQYF

clone size: many
V gene: TRBV28
CDR3 length: 13
J gene: TRBJ1-2
D gene: -
CDR3 DNA: TGTGCCAGCAGGTCGGACATTAGGCAAGGCTACACCTTC
CDR3 protein: CASRSDIRQGYTF

clone size: -
V gene: TRBV28
CDR3 length: 15
J gene: TRBJ1-5
D gene: -
CDR3 DNA: TGTGCCAGCAGGCCGATCGGGGGAGGCAATCAGCCCCAGCATTTT
CDR3 protein: CASRPIGGGNQPQHF

clone size: -
V gene: TRBV10-3
CDR3 length: 12
J gene: TRBJ1-2
D gene: -
CDR3 DNA: TGTGCCATCAGTGAGGATGAGGGGAGGGGCACCTTC
CDR3 protein: CAISEDEGRGTF

clone size: -
V gene: TRBV5-5
CDR3 length: 15
J gene: TRBJ2-1
D gene: TRBD1
CDR3 DNA: TGTGCCAGCAGCTTGGACAGGGGAAACTACAATGAGCAGTTCTTC
CDR3 protein: CASSLDRGNYNEQFF

clone size: -
V gene: TRBV7-3
CDR3 length: 15
J gene: TRBJ2-5
D gene: TRBD1
CDR3 DNA: TGTGCCAGCAGCGTGTCAGGGGGCGCATCAGAGACCCAGTACTTC
CDR3 protein: CASSVSGGASETQYF

clone size: -
V gene: TRBV6-5
CDR3 length: 15
J gene: TRBJ1-2
D gene: TRBD1
CDR3 DNA: TGTGCCAGCAGTTACACCCCGACAGGGGAGTATGGCTACACCTTC
CDR3 protein: CASSYTPTGEYGYTF

clone size: -
V gene: TRBV7-3
CDR3 length: 14
J gene: TRBJ2-3
D gene: -
CDR3 DNA: TGTGCCAGCAGCTTCGACAGGAGCACAGATACGCAGTATTTT
CDR3 protein: CASSFDRSTDTQYF

clone size: -
V gene: TRBV19
CDR3 length: 14
J gene: TRBJ1-5
D gene: TRBD1
CDR3 DNA: TGTGCCAGTAGTATCGGACAGGGGGCACAGCCCCAGCATTTT
CDR3 protein: CASSIGQGAQPQHF

clone size: -
V gene: TRBV3-1/TRBV3-2
CDR3 length: 13
J gene: TRBJ1-5
D gene: -
CDR3 DNA: TGTGCCAGCAGCCAGCAGGGAAACCAGCCCCAGCATTTT
CDR3 protein: CASSQQGNQPQHF

clone size: -
V gene: TRBV28
CDR3 length: 12
J gene: TRBJ1-5
D gene: -
CDR3 DNA: TGTGCCAGCAGCCAGGGGTTGCAGCCCCAGCATTTT
CDR3 protein: CASSQGLQPQHF

clone size: -
V gene: TRBV3-1/TRBV3-2
CDR3 length: 16
J gene: TRBJ2-1
D gene: -
CDR3 DNA: TGTGCCAGCAGCCAAACCGTGGGGCCACCCTACAATGAGCAGTTCTTC
CDR3 protein: CASSQTVGPPYNEQFF

clone size: -
V gene: TRBV6-5
CDR3 length: 14
J gene: TRBJ1-4
D gene: TRBD1
CDR3 DNA: TGTGCCAGCAGTCAGGACAGGGCGGATGAAAAACTGTTTTTT
CDR3 protein: CASSQDRADEKLFF

clone size: -
V gene: TRBV9
CDR3 length: 12
J gene: TRBJ2-1
D gene: -
CDR3 DNA: TGTGCCAGCAGCGCCCTTAGGGGAGAGCAGTTCTTC
CDR3 protein: CASSALRGEQFF